This T cell receptor beta chain stems from a study of blood T cell repertoires in COVID-19. Study overall: Specimens from acute and convalescent COVID-19 originated in the United States, Italy and Spain. T cells, B-cell-depleted T cells, or PBMCs supplied cDNA or gDNA.

Germline CDR1 SGHVS, CDR2 FQNEAQ. This CDR3 comprises 15 residues. The V end lost 5 bases, the J end lost 1 base, and 14 bases lay between the germline ends. In the authors' workflow: Estimates of nucleated cell counts were drawn from the amplification of reference gene primers. Assay used: immunoSEQ multiplex PCR; TCRdb lists only in-frame clones, some missing. The V and J calls and clone size come from that table; D and trimming were worked out from the DNA. This table holds approximately 140,000 clones, 84% found once. The sequencing sample was made of peripheral blood. V usage is TRBV7-8 and J usage is TRBJ1-1, with a weak D call TRBD1 (6 bases). The TCR sequence derives from a man in his 70s with acute or convalescent COVID-19. The CDR3 DNA reads as TGTGCCAGCAGCATAACCGGGACACCGAACACTGAAGCTTTCTTT. It encodes CASSITGTPNTEAFF. The whole variable domain, filled in from reference TRBV7-8 and TRBJ1-1, reads GAGVSQSPRYKVAKRGQDVALRCDPISGHVSLFWYQQALGQGPEFLTYFQNEAQLDKSGLPSDRFFAERPEGSVSTLKIQRTQQEDSAVYLCASSITGTPNTEAFFGQGTRLTVV.